These 25 T cell receptor beta chains were sequenced from one sample in a study of CD8+ T cells in alopecia areata. Once RNA had been extracted, it was reverse transcribed into cDNA to act as the sequencing template. Profiling relied on immunoSEQ multiplex PCR, and the TCRdb table lists in-frame clones only, not all of them. The profile shows 150,000 or so clones, around 87% of them singletons. The material sequenced was CD8+ T cells sorted from blood, taken at week 0. All receptors derive from a human donor with alopecia areata.

The chain carries TRBV7-6 and TRBJ2-2, with no clear D. The CDR3 covers 11 residues. Trimming pared 3 bases from V and 6 bases from J, leaving 2 bases between. Per germline, CDR1 SGHVS and CDR2 FNYEAQ. This chain's CDR3 is CASSLAGELFF. CDR3 nucleotides: TGTGCCAGCAGCTTGGCCGGGGAGCTGTTTTTT. The variable domain in full, completed from reference TRBV7-6 and TRBJ2-2, reads GAGVSQSPRYKVTKRGQDVALRCDPISGHVSLYWYRQALGQGPEFLTYFNYEAQQDKSGLPNDRFSAERPEGSISTLTIQRTEQRDSAMYRCASSLAGELFFGEGSRLTVL.

This clone appeared a single time. The chain joins TRBV5-4 to TRBJ2-2, with D hard to call. Germline CDR1 and CDR2: SGHNT and YYREEE (reference sequence). Trimming pared 6 bases from V and 0 bases from J, leaving 6 bases between. The CDR3 sequence is 13 residues long. The CDR3 region has the DNA TGTGCCAGCACCCCGGCGAACACCGGGGAGCTGTTTTTT. Residues: CASTPANTGELFF. Full variable domain (remainder filled in from reference TRBV5-4 and TRBJ2-2): ETGVTQSPTHLIKTRGQQVTLRCSSQSGHNTVSWYQQALGQGPQFIFQYYREEENGRGNFPPRFSGLQFPNYSSELNVNALELDDSALYLCASTPANTGELFFGEGSRLTVL.

The chain uses TRBV27 and TRBJ2-5; 7 nucleotides agree with TRBD1. CDR3 length equals 15 residues. Germline loops: CDR1 MNHEY, CDR2 SMNVEV (reference sequence). V lost 5 bases, J lost 1 base, and 7 bases stayed unmatched. The CDR3, as DNA: TGTGCCAGCAGTCCCAGGGACAGATTCCAAGAGACCCAGTACTTC. Translation: CASSPRDRFQETQYF.

The rearrangement joins TRBV7-9 to TRBJ2-7, with 8 bases matching TRBD2. This CDR3 has 14 amino acids. CDR1 and CDR2 from the germline V gene are SEHNR and FQNEAQ (reference sequence). The ends lost 4 bases at V and 7 bases at J; junction bases unmatched: 9. As DNA, the CDR3 is TGTGCCAGCAGCTCGACTAGCGCGTTGAGGGAGCAGTACTTC. Its protein is CASSSTSALREQYF.

The V and J genes are TRBV25-1 and TRBJ2-1; 9 bases align to TRBD2. The CDR3 has 16 residues. Germline CDR1 and CDR2: MGHDK and SYGVNS. The J segment lost 2 bases and the V segment lost 7 bases, leaving 9 bases of the junction unmatched. CDR3 in amino acids: CASTPSSGMTYNEQFF. CDR3 nucleotide sequence: TGTGCCAGCACCCCCTCTAGCGGGATGACCTACAATGAGCAGTTCTTC.

This clone was seen just once. The rearrangement joins TRBV7-9 to TRBJ1-2; D unresolved. There are 12 residues in the CDR3. Germline assignment: CDR1 SEHNR and CDR2 FQNEAQ (reference sequence). Between the trimmed V and J ends, which lost 1 base and 8 bases, there was a span of 8 bases. The CDR3 loop is CASSLDPNGYTF. The CDR3, as DNA: TGTGCCAGCAGCTTAGACCCGAACGGCTACACCTTC.

V and J are TRBV4-1 and TRBJ2-3; the D is unclear. Germline V gene lookup returns CDR1 MGHRA and CDR2 YSYEKL. CDR3 length: 16 residues. The V gene lost 1 base and the J gene lost 2 bases, with 13 bases spanning the gap. The CDR3 region is CASSQGSQASTDTQYF. The CDR3 DNA is TGCGCCAGCAGCCAAGGATCGCAGGCGTCCACAGATACGCAGTATTTT.

In DNA, the CDR3 is TGTGCCAGCAGTCCACTAGCGGGGGGCACAGATACGCAGTATTTT. It codes for CASSPLAGGTDTQYF. This chain uses TRBV6-5 with TRBJ2-3; 11 bases align to TRBD2. CDR1 is MNHEY and CDR2 is SVGAGI in the germline V gene. With V trimmed by 5 bases and J by 1 base, 2 bases remained unmatched. The CDR3 spans 15 residues.

The chain employs TRBV12-5 and TRBJ1-1, with D tentatively TRBD1 (6 bases). The V end lost 9 bases, the J end lost 5 bases, and 19 bases lay between the germline ends. This CDR3 is built from 14 residues. In germline, CDR1 is LGHNT, CDR2 FRNRAP. DNA of the CDR3: TGTGCTAGCGCCTGGGGGGGCGCAGGGACTGAAGCTTTCTTT. It codes for CASAWGGAGTEAFF.

V usage is TRBV12-5 and J usage is TRBJ1-1; 11 nucleotides match TRBD1. V lost 6 bases to trimming and J lost 7 bases; unmatched junction nucleotides: 7. The germline CDR1 and CDR2 sequences are LGHNT and FRNRAP. The CDR3 loop spans 14 amino acids. Here the CDR3 reads CASGIGQGAYEAFF. CDR3 bases: TGTGCTAGTGGCATAGGACAGGGGGCGTATGAAGCTTTCTTT. Looking up the rest from reference TRBV12-5 and TRBJ1-1 gives the full variable domain: DARVTQTPRHKVTEMGQEVTMRCQPILGHNTVFWYRQTMMQGLELLAYFRNRAPLDDSGMPKDRFSAEMPDATLATLKIQPSEPRDSAVYFCASGIGQGAYEAFFGQGTRLTVV.

The CDR3 region is CASSEGTDYGYTF. The CDR3 coding sequence is TGTGCCAGCAGTGAAGGGACGGACTATGGCTACACCTTC. The rearrangement uses TRBV2 and TRBJ1-2; unclear D gene. This CDR3 contains 13 residues. CDR1 is SNHLY, CDR2 FYNNEI, per germline. The germline V and J ends were trimmed by 1 base and 3 bases, with 6 bases remaining between them.

This clone was observed once. This chain links TRBV7-3 with TRBJ2-1; D is undetermined. Germline V gene sequence: CDR1 SGHTA, CDR2 FQGTGA. The V end was cut by 5 bases, the J end by 0 bases, with 8 bases between. This CDR3 is 14 amino acids long. The CDR3 sequence: CASSPRVSYNEQFF. CDR3 bases: TGTGCCAGCAGCCCCCGCGTCTCCTACAATGAGCAGTTCTTC.

The chain is built from TRBV29-1 and TRBJ1-2; a weak D match, TRBD1 (6 bases). The germline V gene encodes CDR1 SQVTM and CDR2 ANQGSEA. CDR3 length: 15 residues. V lost 0 bases and J lost 4, with 15 bases in between. CDR3 sequence reads: CSVEDPRGLPYGYTF. The CDR3 nucleotides are TGCAGCGTTGAAGATCCCCGGGGGCTCCCCTATGGCTACACCTTC.

The rearrangement joins TRBV27 to TRBJ2-2, with D unclear. Between the trimmed V and J ends, which lost 5 bases and 4 bases, there was a span of 14 bases. Germline loops: CDR1 MNHEY, CDR2 SMNVEV (reference sequence). CDR3 length: 15 residues. DNA for the CDR3: TGTGCCAGCAGTGCCTCTCTGGGGTTCACCGGGGAGCTGTTTTTT. It translates to CASSASLGFTGELFF.

The chain has TRBV30 and TRBJ2-7, with D uncertain. Germline V gene lookup returns CDR1 GTSNPN and CDR2 SVGIG (reference sequence). The V end lost 5 bases, the J end lost 2 bases, and 10 bases lay between the germline ends. The CDR3 has 12 amino acids. The CDR3 region has the DNA TGTGCCTGGGCAGACGGCCCCTACGAGCAGTACTTC. Translation: CAWADGPYEQYF. The full variable domain, with the rest looked up from reference TRBV30 and TRBJ2-7, is SQTIHQWPATLVQPVGSPLSLECTVEGTSNPNLYWYRQAAGRGLQLLFYSVGIGQISSEVPQNLSASRPQDRQFILSSKKLLLSDSGFYLCAWADGPYEQYFGPGTRLTVT.

The rearrangement uses TRBV6-1 and TRBJ2-7; D is undetermined. With 3 bases removed from V and 6 bases from J, the gap between germline ends came to 9 bases. Germline CDR1 MNHNS, CDR2 SASEGT. This CDR3 comprises 12 residues. CDR3 loop: CASSDGTLEQYF. The CDR3 DNA follows: TGTGCCAGCAGTGACGGTACCCTCGAGCAGTACTTC.

The chain employs TRBV4-1 and TRBJ2-5; no clear D gene. Between the trimmed V and J ends, which lost 1 base and 2 bases, there was a span of 5 bases. Germline CDR1 reads MGHRA; CDR2 reads YSYEKL. The CDR3 extends over 13 amino acids. For the CDR3, the DNA is TGCGCCAGCAGCCAAGTCAGACAAGAGACCCAGTACTTC. Translation gives CASSQVRQETQYF.

In this sample, this clone turned up once. This chain connects TRBV11-2 to TRBJ2-7; the D gene is possibly TRBD2 (5 bases). The CDR3 totals 14 residues. Germline V lookup: CDR1 SGHAT, CDR2 FQNNGV. V was cut by 4 bases and J by 2 bases, with 12 bases left in between. CDR3 protein: CASSSAGRPYEQYF. The CDR3 DNA follows: TGTGCCAGCAGCTCGGCGGGCAGGCCCTACGAGCAGTACTTC.

This sequence joins TRBV7-9 and TRBJ1-2; tentative D call: TRBD1 (5 bases). The germline V gene encodes CDR1 SEHNR and CDR2 FQNEAQ (reference sequence). V dropped 5 bases and J dropped 6 bases, with 7 bases sitting between them. There are 11 residues in the CDR3. As DNA, the CDR3 is TGTGCCAGCAGCCCAGGGCATGGCTACACCTTC. It encodes CASSPGHGYTF. Based on the CDR3 plus reference TRBV7-9 and TRBJ1-2, the full variable domain is DTGVSQNPRHKITKRGQNVTFRCDPISEHNRLYWYRQTLGQGPEFLTYFQNEAQLEKSRLLSDRFSAERPKGSFSTLEIQRTEQGDSAMYLCASSPGHGYTFGSGTRLTVV.

The chain employs TRBV7-9 and TRBJ2-7; D gene unclear. This CDR3 is 13 amino acids long. Germline CDR1 reads SEHNR; CDR2 reads FQNEAQ (reference sequence). With 5 bases removed from V and 5 bases from J, the gap between germline ends came to 13 bases. CDR3 bases: TGTGCCAGCAGCCCCGAACGAGGAAACGAGCAGTACTTC. This sequence encodes CASSPERGNEQYF.

V is TRBV28 and J is TRBJ2-5; 7 bases are a match to TRBD2. This CDR3 has 15 amino acids. Germline CDR1 reads MDHEN; CDR2 reads SYDVKM. V was clipped by 4 bases and J by 0 bases; unmatched bases: 5. The CDR3 here is CASSSPAGYQETQYF. As DNA, the CDR3 is TGTGCCAGCAGTTCGCCAGCGGGGTACCAAGAGACCCAGTACTTC.

The chain joins TRBV29-1 to TRBJ2-3; D gene ambiguous. Trimming cost V 4 bases and J 1 base, with 9 bases left between them. The CDR3 sequence is 13 residues long. The germline CDR1 and CDR2 sequences are SQVTM and ANQGSEA. The CDR3 loop reads CSVAGGRTDTQYF. CDR3 coding DNA: TGCAGCGTTGCAGGCGGTCGCACAGATACGCAGTATTTT.

V and J are TRBV19 and TRBJ1-5; D remains ambiguous. The V end was cut by 5 bases, the J end by 6 bases, with 14 bases between. The CDR3 runs to 14 residues. Germline V gene lookup returns CDR1 LNHDA and CDR2 SQIVND (reference sequence). CDR3 region: CASSAVEGRQPQHF. The CDR3 DNA sequence: TGTGCCAGTAGTGCTGTGGAGGGCCGTCAGCCCCAGCATTTT.

This chain links TRBV5-5 with TRBJ2-1; D not resolved. V was clipped by 5 bases and J by 2 bases, with 14 bases between them. Germline V gene lookup returns CDR1 SGHKS and CDR2 YYEKEE (reference sequence). This CDR3 has 15 residues. The CDR3 protein is CASSLSGVPYNEQFF. The CDR3 DNA reads as TGTGCCAGCAGTTTGAGTGGGGTTCCCTACAATGAGCAGTTCTTC.

This chain joins TRBV19 and TRBJ1-1, with TRBD1 matching 10 bases. Trimming cost V 7 bases and J 5 bases; bases outside gene matches: 7. Germline assignment: CDR1 LNHDA and CDR2 SQIVND (reference sequence). The CDR3 runs to 14 residues. The CDR3 coding sequence is TGTGCCAGTACCCAGACAGGGGGCCTTACTGAAGCTTTCTTT. It yields the protein CASTQTGGLTEAFF. Supplemented by reference TRBV19 and TRBJ1-1, the full variable domain reads DGGITQSPKYLFRKEGQNVTLSCEQNLNHDAMYWYRQDPGQGLRLIYYSQIVNDFQKGDIAEGYSVSREKKESFPLTVTSAQKNPTAFYLCASTQTGGLTEAFFGQGTRLTVV.